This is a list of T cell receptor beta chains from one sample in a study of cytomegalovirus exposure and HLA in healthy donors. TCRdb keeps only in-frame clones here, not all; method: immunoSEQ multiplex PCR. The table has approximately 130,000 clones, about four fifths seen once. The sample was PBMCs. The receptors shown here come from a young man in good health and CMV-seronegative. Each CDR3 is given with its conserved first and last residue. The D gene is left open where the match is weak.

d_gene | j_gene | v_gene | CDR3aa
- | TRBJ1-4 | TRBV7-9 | CASSRWTTATNEKLFF
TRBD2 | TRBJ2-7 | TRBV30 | CARSGSSSYEQYF
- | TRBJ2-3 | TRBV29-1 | CSGCRDLTDTQYF
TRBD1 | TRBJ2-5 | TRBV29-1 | CSGGQQETQYF
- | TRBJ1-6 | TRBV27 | CASSLEDTGNSPLHF
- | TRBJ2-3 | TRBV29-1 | CSVEFYSLGGTDTQYF
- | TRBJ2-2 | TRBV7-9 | CASADFPAKPGELFF
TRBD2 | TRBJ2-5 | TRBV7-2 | CASSLSSAGGQETQYF
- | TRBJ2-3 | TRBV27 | CASSLWVSGDTQYF
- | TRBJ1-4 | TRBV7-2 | CASSLGARGEKLFF
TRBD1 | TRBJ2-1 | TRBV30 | CACSLPGQGLGEQFF
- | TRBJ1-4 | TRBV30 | CAWSVTGNNEKLFF
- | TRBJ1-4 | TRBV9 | CASSPRGGVFGEKLFF
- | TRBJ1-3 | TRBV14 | CASSQDVQNSGNTIYF
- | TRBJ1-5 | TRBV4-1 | CASSQEQGPQPQHF
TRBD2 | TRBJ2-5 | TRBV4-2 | CASSPQGLAGDSETQYF
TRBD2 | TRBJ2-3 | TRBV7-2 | CASSFSAGGTDTQYF
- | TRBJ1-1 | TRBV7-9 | CASSLVGVKMRNTEAFF
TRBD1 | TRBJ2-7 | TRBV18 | CASSPRDRVSYEQYF
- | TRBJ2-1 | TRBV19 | CATEEGTGRTREQFF
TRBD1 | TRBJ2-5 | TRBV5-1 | CASSSRTGWEKTQYF
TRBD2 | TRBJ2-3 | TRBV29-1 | CSVVERGTTGDTQYF
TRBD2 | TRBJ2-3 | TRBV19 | CASRGEGSDTQYF
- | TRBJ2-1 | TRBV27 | CASSLGTTDNEQFF
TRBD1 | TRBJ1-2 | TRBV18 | CASSPRPGQGYYGYTF
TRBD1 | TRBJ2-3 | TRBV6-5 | CASSYSGTGITDTQYF